These 9 T cell receptor beta chains share one sample of origin, sequenced in a study of T cells after yellow fever vaccination. TCRdb reanalysed the 5' RACE reads using MiXCR and keeps one entry per CDR3 protein. The sample has approximately 120,000 distinct CDR3 sequences, nearly 7.5% seen once; the top ten hold 2% to 3%. The sample here was CD4+ T cells sorted from PBMCs, taken 10 to 11 days after the first yellow fever vaccination. These TCRs come from a man between 18 and 35 years old who received the YFV17D yellow fever vaccine.

There are a few counts of this clonotype. J is TRBJ2-3 and V is TRBV5-4; 14 bases agree with TRBD2. This CDR3 region has 17 residues. Germline assignment: CDR1 SGHNT and CDR2 YYREEE (reference sequence). Unmatched junction bases numbered 7, after V lost 4 bases and J lost 3 bases. The CDR3 nucleotides are TGTGCCAGCAGCATACGACTAGCGGGGGGGCGTACAGATACGCAGTATTTT. This codes for CASSIRLAGGRTDTQYF.

This clonotype was counted at least ten times. The CDR3 coding sequence is TGCGCCAGCAGCCAAGATTCTCAGGGGAATTCACCCCTCCACTTT. It specifies CASSQDSQGNSPLHF. The chain couples TRBV4-3 to TRBJ1-6; maybe TRBD1 (6 bases). From germline, CDR1 is LGHNA and CDR2 YSLEER. The V end lost 0 bases, the J end lost 7 bases, and 10 bases lay between the germline ends. The CDR3 is made up of 15 amino acids.

This clonotype was observed many times. The V gene is TRBV11-2, the J gene TRBJ1-1, with unresolved D. CDR1 and CDR2 (germline): SGHAT, FQNNGV. This CDR3 spans 15 amino acids. Trimming left V 5 bases short and J 2 bases short, with 15 bases between. As DNA, the CDR3 is TGTGCCAGCAGCCCCTCCCCTACGATTAACACTGAAGCTTTCTTT. Translating gives CASSPSPTINTEAFF.

The chain is built from TRBV5-4 and TRBJ1-2; D is possibly TRBD1 (6 bases). The CDR3 is 14 residues long. Germline loops: CDR1 SGHNT, CDR2 YYREEE (reference sequence). The DNA for the CDR3 is TGTGCTACGTACCGGACAGCTATAAACTATGGCTACACCTTC. Translating gives CATYRTAINYGYTF.

In this sample, this clonotype turned up many times. The J gene is TRBJ1-1, the V gene TRBV6-5, with a possible D match to TRBD1 (5 bases). This CDR3 has 13 amino acids. The V end lost 5 bases, the J end lost 5 bases, and 12 bases lay between the germline ends. Germline loops: CDR1 MNHEY, CDR2 SVGAGI. CDR3 coding DNA: TGTGCCAGCAGTCCCAGGGTGAGGACTGAAGCTTTCTTT. Its translation is CASSPRVRTEAFF.

J is TRBJ2-2 and V is TRBV24-1; TRBD1 matches 8 bases. The CDR3 is made up of 18 amino acids. The germline gives CDR1 KGHDR, CDR2 SFDVKD. V shed 4 bases and J 2 bases; nucleotides not matched to a gene: 11. The CDR3 loop is CATSETGAGKKNTGELFF. The DNA for the CDR3 is TGTGCCACCAGTGAGACAGGGGCTGGAAAAAAAAACACCGGGGAGCTGTTTTTT.

This clonotype turned up a few times. V usage is TRBV20-1 and J usage is TRBJ2-3; D gene ambiguous. Germline V lookup: CDR1 DFQATT, CDR2 SNEGSKA (reference sequence). The CDR3 extends over 12 amino acids. The V end lost 3 bases, the J end lost 3 bases, and 7 bases lay between the germline ends. The CDR3 loop reads CSASPQTDTQYF. In nucleotides, the CDR3 is TGCAGTGCTAGCCCCCAGACAGATACGCAGTATTTT.

This clonotype was detected ten times or more. The rearrangement joins TRBV6-5 to TRBJ2-7; TRBD1 is a possible D gene (6 bases). The CDR3 extends over 16 amino acids. CDR1 MNHEY and CDR2 SVGAGI come from the germline V gene. Trimming removed 5 bases at V and 6 bases at J, with 23 bases between. CDR3 sequence reads: CASSQDRTPLGSEQYV. In DNA form, the CDR3 reads TGTGCCAGCAGTCAGGACAGAACCCCCCTGGGAAGCGAGCAGTACGTC.

In this sample, this clonotype turned up many times. The chain uses TRBV10-3 and TRBJ2-1, with TRBD2 matching over 10 bases. The junction had 8 bases not matched to a gene; V was cut back by 4 bases and J by 5 bases. Germline CDR1 ENHRY, CDR2 SYGVKD. The length of the CDR3 is 16 residues. The CDR3: CAISAVAGGTHNEQFF. The CDR3 DNA follows: TGTGCCATCAGTGCGGTAGCGGGGGGCACCCACAATGAGCAGTTCTTC.